The present TCR beta chain was sequenced within a study of blood T cell repertoires in COVID-19. Only in-frame clones appear in the TCRdb table, and some are missing; sequencing was by immunoSEQ multiplex PCR. The sample lists about 200,000 clones; about 90% were seen once. V lost 6 bases and J lost 1, with 12 bases in between. In germline, CDR1 is SGHVS, CDR2 FNYEAQ. The CDR3 is 14 residues long. This sequence joins TRBV7-6 and TRBJ1-1, with D possibly TRBD1 on 6 matching bases. Specimen: PBMCs or T cells enriched from blood (not recorded which). This clonotype was sampled from a woman aged 18-29 years who had recovered from COVID-19. The CDR3 DNA follows: TGTGCCAGCAGTACAGGACAGCCGAACACTGAAGCTTTCTTT. It codes for CASSTGQPNTEAFF.